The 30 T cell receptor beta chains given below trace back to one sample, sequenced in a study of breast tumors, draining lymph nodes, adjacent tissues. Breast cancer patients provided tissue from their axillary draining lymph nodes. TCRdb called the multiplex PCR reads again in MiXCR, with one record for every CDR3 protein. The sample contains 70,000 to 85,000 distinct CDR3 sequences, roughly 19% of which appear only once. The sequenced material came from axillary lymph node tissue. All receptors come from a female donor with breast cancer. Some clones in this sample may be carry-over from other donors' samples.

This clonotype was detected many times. The CDR3 loop reads CSARNGALGPQHF. The CDR3 coding sequence is TGCAGTGCTAGAAACGGGGCCTTAGGGCCCCAGCATTTT. This sequence joins TRBV20-1 and TRBJ1-5; weak D call: TRBD1 (5 bases). Per germline, CDR1 DFQATT and CDR2 SNEGSKA (reference sequence). Trimming cost V 2 bases and J 9 bases, with 14 bases left between them. The CDR3 runs to 13 residues.

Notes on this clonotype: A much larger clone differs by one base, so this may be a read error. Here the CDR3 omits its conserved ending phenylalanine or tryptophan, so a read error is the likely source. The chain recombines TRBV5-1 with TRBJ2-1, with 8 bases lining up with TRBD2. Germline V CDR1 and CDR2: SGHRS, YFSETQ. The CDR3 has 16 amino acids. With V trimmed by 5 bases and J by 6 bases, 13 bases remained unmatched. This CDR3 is CASSKIAGTAGNEQFS. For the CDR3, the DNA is TGCGCCAGCAGTAAAATAGCGGGAACTGCGGGCAATGAGCAGTTCTCC.

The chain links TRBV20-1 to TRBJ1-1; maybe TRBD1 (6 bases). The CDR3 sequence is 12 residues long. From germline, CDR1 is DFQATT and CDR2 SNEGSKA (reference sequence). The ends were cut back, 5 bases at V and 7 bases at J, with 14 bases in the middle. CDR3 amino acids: CSARAGDLEAFF. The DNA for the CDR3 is TGCAGTGCTCGGGCAGGGGACCTTGAAGCTTTCTTT.

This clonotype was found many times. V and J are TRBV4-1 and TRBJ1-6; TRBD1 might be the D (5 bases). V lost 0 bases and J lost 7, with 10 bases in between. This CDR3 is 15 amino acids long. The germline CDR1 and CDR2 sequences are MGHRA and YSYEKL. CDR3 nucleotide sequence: TGCGCCAGCAGCCAAGAATCGTGGACAAATTCACCCCTCCACTTT. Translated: CASSQESWTNSPLHF.

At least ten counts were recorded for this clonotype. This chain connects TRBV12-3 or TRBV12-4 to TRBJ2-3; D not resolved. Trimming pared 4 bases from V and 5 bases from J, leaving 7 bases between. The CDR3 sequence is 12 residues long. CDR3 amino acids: CASSSARDTQYF. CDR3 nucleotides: TGTGCCAGCAGTTCGGCCAGAGATACGCAGTATTTT.

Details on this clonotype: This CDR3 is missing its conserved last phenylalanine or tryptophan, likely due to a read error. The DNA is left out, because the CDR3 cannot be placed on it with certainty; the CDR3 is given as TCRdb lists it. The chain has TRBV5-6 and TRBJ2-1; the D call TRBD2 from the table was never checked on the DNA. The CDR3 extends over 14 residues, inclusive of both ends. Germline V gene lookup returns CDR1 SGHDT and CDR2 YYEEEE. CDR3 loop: CASITSGRGNERFL.

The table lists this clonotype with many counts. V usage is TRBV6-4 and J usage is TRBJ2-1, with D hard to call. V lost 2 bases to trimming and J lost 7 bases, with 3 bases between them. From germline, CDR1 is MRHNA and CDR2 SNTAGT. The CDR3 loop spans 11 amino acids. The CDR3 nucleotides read TGTGCCAGCAGTGACATTAATGAGCAGTTCTTC. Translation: CASSDINEQFF.

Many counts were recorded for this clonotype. The CDR3 nucleotides are TGTGCCAGCAGAGGACTAGCCGATGAGCAGTTCTTC. It codes for CASRGLADEQFF. The chain employs TRBV2 and TRBJ2-1, with TRBD2 identical over 8 bases. There are 12 residues in the CDR3. The trim removed 6 bases at V and 8 bases at J, leaving 3 bases unmatched. Per the germline V gene, CDR1 is SNHLY and CDR2 is FYNNEI.

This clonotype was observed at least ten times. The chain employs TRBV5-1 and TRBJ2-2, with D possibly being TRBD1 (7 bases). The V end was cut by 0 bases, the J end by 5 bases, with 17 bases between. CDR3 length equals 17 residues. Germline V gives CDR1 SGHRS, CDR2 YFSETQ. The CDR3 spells CASSLGQGGAQTGELFF. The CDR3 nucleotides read TGCGCCAGCAGCTTGGGTCAGGGGGGAGCGCAAACCGGGGAGCTGTTTTTT.

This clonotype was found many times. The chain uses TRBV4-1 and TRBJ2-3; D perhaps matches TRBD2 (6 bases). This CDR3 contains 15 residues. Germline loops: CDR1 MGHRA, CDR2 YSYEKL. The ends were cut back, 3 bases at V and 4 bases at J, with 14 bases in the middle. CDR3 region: CASSQGRQGPDTQYF. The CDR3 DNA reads TGCGCCAGCAGCCAGGGGAGGCAGGGACCAGATACGCAGTATTTT.

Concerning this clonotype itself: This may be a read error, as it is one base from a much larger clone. CDR3 sequence (DNA): TGTGCCGGCAGCTCAGGACTAGCGGGAGGTGGAGAGACCCAGTACTTC. This sequence encodes CAGSSGLAGGGETQYF. J is TRBJ2-5 and V is TRBV5-4, with TRBD2 matching 14 bases. This CDR3 is 16 amino acids long. Germline V CDR1 and CDR2: SGHNT, YYREEE (reference sequence).

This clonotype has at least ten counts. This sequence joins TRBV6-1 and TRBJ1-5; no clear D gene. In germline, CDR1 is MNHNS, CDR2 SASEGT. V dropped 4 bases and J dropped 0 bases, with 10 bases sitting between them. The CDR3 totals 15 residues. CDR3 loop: CASSVDINSNQPQHF. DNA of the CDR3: TGTGCCAGCAGTGTAGACATTAATAGCAATCAGCCCCAGCATTTT.

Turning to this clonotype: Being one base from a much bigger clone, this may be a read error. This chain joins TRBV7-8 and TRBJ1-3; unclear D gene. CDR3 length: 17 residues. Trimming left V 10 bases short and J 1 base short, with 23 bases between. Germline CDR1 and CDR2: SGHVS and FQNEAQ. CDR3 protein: CANNLGRRTPSGNTIYF. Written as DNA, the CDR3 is TGTGCCAACAACTTAGGGCGGCGGACTCCGTCTGGAAACACCATATATTTT.

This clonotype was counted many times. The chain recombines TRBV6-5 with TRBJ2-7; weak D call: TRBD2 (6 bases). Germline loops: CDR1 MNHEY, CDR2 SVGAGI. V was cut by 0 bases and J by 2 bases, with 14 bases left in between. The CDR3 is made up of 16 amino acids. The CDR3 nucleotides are TGTGCCAGCAGTTACTCCTTTGGGGAGGCCCCCTACGAGCAGTACTTC. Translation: CASSYSFGEAPYEQYF.

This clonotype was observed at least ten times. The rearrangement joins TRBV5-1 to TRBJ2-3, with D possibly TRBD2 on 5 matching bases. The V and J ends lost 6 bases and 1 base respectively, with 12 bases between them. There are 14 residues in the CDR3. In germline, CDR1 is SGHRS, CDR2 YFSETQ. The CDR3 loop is CASKEGPGTDTQYF. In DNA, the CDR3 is TGCGCCAGCAAAGAGGGTCCCGGCACAGATACGCAGTATTTT.

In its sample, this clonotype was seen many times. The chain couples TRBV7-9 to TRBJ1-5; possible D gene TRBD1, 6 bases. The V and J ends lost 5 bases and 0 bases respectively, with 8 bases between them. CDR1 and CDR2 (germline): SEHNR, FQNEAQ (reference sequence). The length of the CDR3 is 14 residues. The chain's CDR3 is CASSPGVSNQPQHF. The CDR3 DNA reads TGTGCCAGCAGCCCAGGGGTTAGCAATCAGCCCCAGCATTTT. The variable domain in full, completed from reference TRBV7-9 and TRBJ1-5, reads DTGVSQNPRHKITKRGQNVTFRCDPISEHNRLYWYRQTLGQGPEFLTYFQNEAQLEKSRLLSDRFSAERPKGSFSTLEIQRTEQGDSAMYLCASSPGVSNQPQHFGDGTRLSIL.

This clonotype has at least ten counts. DNA for the CDR3: TGTGCCAGCAGCCAAGACGCTCTCGGCTACGAGCAGTACTTC. Its translation: CASSQDALGYEQYF. The chain links TRBV4-2 to TRBJ2-7; D unresolved. The V gene's germline CDR1 is LGHNA and CDR2 YNFKEQ. This CDR3 has 14 residues. V was cut by 0 bases and J by 3 bases, with 9 bases left in between.

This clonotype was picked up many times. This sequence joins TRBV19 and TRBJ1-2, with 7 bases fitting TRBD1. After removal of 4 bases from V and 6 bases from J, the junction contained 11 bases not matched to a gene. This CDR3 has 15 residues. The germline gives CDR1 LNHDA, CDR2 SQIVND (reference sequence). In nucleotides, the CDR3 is TGTGCCAGTAGTACCCTAGGGGACAGTGGAAATGGCTACACCTTC. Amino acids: CASSTLGDSGNGYTF.

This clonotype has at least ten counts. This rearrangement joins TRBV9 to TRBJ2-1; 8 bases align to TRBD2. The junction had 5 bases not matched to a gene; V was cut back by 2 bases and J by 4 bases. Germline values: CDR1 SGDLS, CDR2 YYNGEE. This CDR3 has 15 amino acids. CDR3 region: CASSVRGERYNEQFF. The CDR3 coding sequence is TGTGCCAGCAGCGTGCGGGGGGAACGGTACAATGAGCAGTTCTTC. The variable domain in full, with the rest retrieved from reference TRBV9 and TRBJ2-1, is DSGVTQTPKHLITATGQRVTLRCSPRSGDLSVYWYQQSLDQGLQFLIQYYNGEERAKGNILERFSAQQFPDLHSELNLSSLELGDSALYFCASSVRGERYNEQFFGPGTRLTVL.

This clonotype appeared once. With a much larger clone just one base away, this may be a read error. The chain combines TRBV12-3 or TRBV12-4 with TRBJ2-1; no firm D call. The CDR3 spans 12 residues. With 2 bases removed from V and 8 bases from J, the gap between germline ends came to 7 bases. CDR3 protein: CASSLSVYEQFF. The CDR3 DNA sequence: TGTGCCAGCAGTTTATCCGTCTATGAGCAGTTCTTC.

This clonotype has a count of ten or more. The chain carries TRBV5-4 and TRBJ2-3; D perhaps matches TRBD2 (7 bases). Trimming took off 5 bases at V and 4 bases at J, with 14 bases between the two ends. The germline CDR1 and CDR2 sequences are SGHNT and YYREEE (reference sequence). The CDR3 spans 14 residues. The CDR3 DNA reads TGTGCCAGCAGGCGGGGGCAAAGCTCAGATACGCAGTATTTT. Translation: CASRRGQSSDTQYF.

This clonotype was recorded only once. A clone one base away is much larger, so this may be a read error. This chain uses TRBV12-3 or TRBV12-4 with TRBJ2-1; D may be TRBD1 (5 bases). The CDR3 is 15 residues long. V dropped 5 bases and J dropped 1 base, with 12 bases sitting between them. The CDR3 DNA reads TGTGCCAGCAGTCAAAACAGGAGATCCTACAATGAGCAGTTCTTC. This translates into CASSQNRRSYNEQFF.

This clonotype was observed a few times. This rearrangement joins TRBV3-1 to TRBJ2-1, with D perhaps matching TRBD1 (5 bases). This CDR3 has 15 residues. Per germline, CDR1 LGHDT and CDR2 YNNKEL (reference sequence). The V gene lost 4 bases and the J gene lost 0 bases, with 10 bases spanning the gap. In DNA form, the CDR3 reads TGTGCCAGCAGCCCAGACAGCTTCTCCTACAATGAGCAGTTCTTC. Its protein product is CASSPDSFSYNEQFF.

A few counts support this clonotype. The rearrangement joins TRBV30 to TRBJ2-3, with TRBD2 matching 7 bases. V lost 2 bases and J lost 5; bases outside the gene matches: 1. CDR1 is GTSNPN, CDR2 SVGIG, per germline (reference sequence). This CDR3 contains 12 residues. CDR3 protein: CAWSPSGDTQYF. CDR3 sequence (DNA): TGTGCCTGGAGTCCTAGCGGAGATACGCAGTATTTT.

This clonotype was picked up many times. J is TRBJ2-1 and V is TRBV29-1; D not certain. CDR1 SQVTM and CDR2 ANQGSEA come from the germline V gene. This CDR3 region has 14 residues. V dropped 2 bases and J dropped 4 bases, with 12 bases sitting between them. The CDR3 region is CSVETGSRYNEQFF. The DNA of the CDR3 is TGCAGCGTTGAAACCGGGTCTCGTTACAATGAGCAGTTCTTC.

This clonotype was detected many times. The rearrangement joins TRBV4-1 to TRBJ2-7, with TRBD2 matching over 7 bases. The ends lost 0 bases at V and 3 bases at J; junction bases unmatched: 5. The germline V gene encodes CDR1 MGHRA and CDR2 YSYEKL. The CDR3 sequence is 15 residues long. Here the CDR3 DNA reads TGCGCCAGCAGCCAAGAGGGGGGGGGGGACTACGAGCAGTACTTC. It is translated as CASSQEGGGDYEQYF.

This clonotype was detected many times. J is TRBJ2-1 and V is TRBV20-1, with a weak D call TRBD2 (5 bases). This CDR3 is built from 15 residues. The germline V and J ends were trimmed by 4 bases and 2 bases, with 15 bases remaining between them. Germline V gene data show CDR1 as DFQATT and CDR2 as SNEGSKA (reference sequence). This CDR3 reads CSATSSRFAYNEQFF. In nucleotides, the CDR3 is TGCAGTGCTACCTCTAGCCGGTTTGCCTACAATGAGCAGTTCTTC.

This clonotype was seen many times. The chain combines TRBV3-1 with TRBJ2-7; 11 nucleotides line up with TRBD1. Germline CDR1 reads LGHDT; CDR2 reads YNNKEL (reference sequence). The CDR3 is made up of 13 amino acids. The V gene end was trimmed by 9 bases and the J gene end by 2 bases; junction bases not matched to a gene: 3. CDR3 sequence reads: CASGQGATYEQYF. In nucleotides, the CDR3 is TGTGCCAGTGGACAGGGGGCTACCTACGAGCAGTACTTC.

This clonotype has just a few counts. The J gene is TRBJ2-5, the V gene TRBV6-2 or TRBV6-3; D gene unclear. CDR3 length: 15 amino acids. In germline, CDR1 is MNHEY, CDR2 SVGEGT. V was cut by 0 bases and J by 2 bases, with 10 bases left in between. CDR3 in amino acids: CASSYSVSRQETQYF. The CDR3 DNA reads TGTGCCAGCAGTTACTCGGTTTCCAGGCAAGAGACCCAGTACTTC.

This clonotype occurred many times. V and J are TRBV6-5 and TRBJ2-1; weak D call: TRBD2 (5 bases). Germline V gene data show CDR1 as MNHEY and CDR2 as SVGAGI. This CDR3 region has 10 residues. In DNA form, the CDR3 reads TGTACTACTAGTGTGCGAGAGCAGTTCTTC. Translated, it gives CTTSVREQFF.